The next 5 T cell receptor beta chains were all read from a single sample in a study of monozygotic twins with inflammatory bowel disease. Reanalyzing the 5' RACE reads, TCRdb keeps one entry per CDR3 protein, without DNA. This sample contains roughly 330,000 distinct CDR3 sequences. The sample consisted of blood. The receptor source for this set is a human donor with ulcerative colitis or Crohn's disease, or a healthy co-twin of an affected twin (not recorded which).

This sequence joins TRBV7-2 and TRBJ2-3; TCRdb indicates TRBD2, and absent DNA this call remains unverified. The CDR3 contains 13 residues. The germline gives CDR1 SGHTA, CDR2 FQGNSA. The CDR3 region is CASMPSITDTQYF.

The chain couples TRBV12-3 or TRBV12-4 to TRBJ1-5; the TRBD1 assignment by TCRdb is unverifiable without DNA. The CDR3 runs to 18 residues. The CDR3 sequence: CASSSPGGYRYSNQPQHF.

V and J are TRBV4-1 and TRBJ2-1; TCRdb outputs TRBD2, but without DNA this stays unchecked. Germline values: CDR1 MGHRA, CDR2 YSYEKL. The CDR3 runs 18 residues. The CDR3 here is CASSQQDFIASSYNEQFF.

The chain employs TRBV24-1 and TRBJ2-1; TCRdb indicates TRBD1, and absent DNA this call remains unverified. Germline V gives CDR1 KGHDR, CDR2 SFDVKD. The CDR3 is made up of 17 amino acids. The CDR3 sequence: CATSDRDRGAYYNEQFF.

The rearrangement uses TRBV20-1 and TRBJ2-2; lacking DNA, the TRBD2 call made by TCRdb goes unchecked. Germline CDR1 DFQATT, CDR2 SNEGSKA (reference sequence). This CDR3 has 15 residues. CDR3 sequence: CSASVAGGAAGELFF.